The 19 T cell receptor beta chains reported below all come from one sample, sequenced in a study of long-term antiretroviral therapy in people with HIV. At survey level, the immunoSEQ assay was run in its v3.0 version. Only in-frame clones appear in the TCRdb table, and some are missing; sequencing was by immunoSEQ multiplex PCR. Here the sample spans around 20,000 clones, roughly 72% being singletons. The material was unsorted PBMCs, obtained 2.2 years after starting antiretroviral therapy. All receptors come from a man in his fifties with HIV.

This clone was found a few times. The chain links TRBV6-5 to TRBJ2-1; D may be TRBD2 (6 bases). CDR1 MNHEY and CDR2 SVGAGI come from the germline V gene. The CDR3 totals 13 residues. Trimming removed 4 bases from V and 9 bases from J, with 13 bases in between. The CDR3 DNA follows: TGTGCCAGCAGTTCCGGGAGCCTTACTGAGCAGTTCTTC. Its protein is CASSSGSLTEQFF.

The J gene is TRBJ2-1, the V gene TRBV7-9, with D maybe TRBD2 (6 bases). There are 15 residues in the CDR3. V was cut by 2 bases and J by 0 bases, with 8 bases left in between. CDR1 is SEHNR and CDR2 is FQNEAQ in the germline V gene (reference sequence). CDR3 sequence: CASSLRESSYNEQFF. The CDR3 nucleotides are TGTGCCAGCAGCTTACGGGAGAGCTCCTACAATGAGCAGTTCTTC.

As to this clone: The identical CDR3 is also encoded by other nucleotide sequences in the sample. The chain joins TRBV4-1 to TRBJ2-5; D is possibly TRBD1 (6 bases). The V end lost 2 bases, the J end lost 4 bases, and 11 bases lay between the germline ends. Germline CDR1 MGHRA, CDR2 YSYEKL. The CDR3 extends over 14 amino acids. CDR3 sequence (DNA): TGCGCCAGCAGCCAAATCTTCAGGGGAGAGACCCAGTACTTC. It specifies CASSQIFRGETQYF.

V is TRBV7-2 and J is TRBJ2-7; TRBD1 matches at 8 bases. Unmatched junction bases numbered 5, after V lost 3 bases and J lost 7 bases. The CDR3 contains 13 residues. Germline CDR1 and CDR2: SGHTA and FQGNSA. Here the CDR3 DNA reads TGTGCCAGCAGCTTTTCAGGGGGCAGGGAGCAGTACTTC. It is translated as CASSFSGGREQYF.

The gene calls are TRBV10-3 and TRBJ2-7, with D hard to call. CDR1 and CDR2 (germline): ENHRY, SYGVKD. This CDR3 is 13 amino acids long. Between the trimmed V and J ends, which lost 5 bases and 3 bases, there was a span of 11 bases. In DNA form, the CDR3 reads TGTGCCATCAGTCTTACGAACTTCTACGAGCAGTACTTC. It is translated as CAISLTNFYEQYF.

The rearrangement links TRBV7-9 to TRBJ2-5, with D uncertain. The germline gives CDR1 SEHNR, CDR2 FQNEAQ (reference sequence). The CDR3 spans 12 residues. V lost 2 bases to trimming and J lost 5 bases, with 6 bases between them. This CDR3 reads CASSLSGETQYF. In DNA, the CDR3 is TGTGCCAGCAGCTTATCTGGGGAGACCCAGTACTTC.

The rearrangement links TRBV18 to TRBJ1-1; no reliable D call. Germline V gene sequence: CDR1 KGHSH, CDR2 LQKENI. The CDR3 extends over 13 amino acids. V was pared by 6 bases and J by 0 bases, with 8 bases between. The CDR3 loop is CASSLGMNTEAFF. The CDR3 coding sequence is TGTGCCAGCTCGCTCGGCATGAACACTGAAGCTTTCTTT.

This clone was counted only a few times. J is TRBJ1-6 and V is TRBV27; D remains unclear. CDR1 is MNHEY and CDR2 is SMNVEV in the germline V gene (reference sequence). Deletions cut 2 bases from V and 2 bases from J, with 7 bases between. The CDR3 spans 15 residues. CDR3 amino acids: CASSLSGTYNSPLHF. The CDR3 DNA is TGTGCCAGCAGTTTAAGCGGGACCTATAATTCACCCCTCCACTTT.

The rearrangement joins TRBV7-3 to TRBJ2-5; D not certain. The V and J ends lost 5 bases and 2 bases respectively, with 9 bases between them. The germline V gene encodes CDR1 SGHTA and CDR2 FQGTGA. The CDR3 covers 13 residues. Here the CDR3 DNA reads TGTGCCAGCAGCCCCGACATTCAAGAGACCCAGTACTTC. This translates into CASSPDIQETQYF.

The chain links TRBV5-4 to TRBJ1-1; perhaps TRBD1 as D (6 bases). CDR3 size: 13 residues. The V end was cut by 4 bases, the J end by 4 bases, with 11 bases between. Germline V CDR1 and CDR2: SGHNT, YYREEE (reference sequence). The CDR3 here is CASSPTGPTEAFF. CDR3 coding DNA: TGTGCCAGCAGCCCTACAGGGCCCACTGAAGCTTTCTTT.

The rearrangement links TRBV7-2 to TRBJ1-2; D ambiguous. The CDR3 covers 15 residues. Germline V gene data show CDR1 as SGHTA and CDR2 as FQGNSA. The ends were cut back, 1 base at V and 2 bases at J, with 11 bases in the middle. The CDR3 bases are TGTGCCAGCAGCTTAGGTAGTGTCGGGAACTATGGCTACACCTTC. It yields the protein CASSLGSVGNYGYTF.

This chain uses TRBV5-4 with TRBJ2-5; D gene unclear. Germline CDR1 reads SGHNT; CDR2 reads YYREEE (reference sequence). The CDR3 has 12 residues. V shed 4 bases and J shed 2 bases, with 6 bases lying between them. CDR3: CASSAPQETQYF. CDR3 nucleotide sequence: TGTGCCAGCAGCGCCCCACAAGAGACCCAGTACTTC.

The sample holds one count of this clone. V is TRBV10-2 and J is TRBJ1-5; D is unresolved. V was clipped by 5 bases and J by 6 bases, with 14 bases between them. Germline V lookup: CDR1 WSHSY, CDR2 SAAADI. The CDR3 is made up of 14 amino acids. CDR3 amino acids: CASSPGRTSQPQHF. The CDR3 DNA is TGCGCCAGCAGTCCTGGTAGGACTAGTCAGCCCCAGCATTTT.

This chain links TRBV7-9 with TRBJ2-7, with 10 bases matching TRBD1. The CDR3 totals 14 residues. V lost 4 bases and J lost 5; bases outside the gene matches: 5. Germline V CDR1 and CDR2: SEHNR, FQNEAQ (reference sequence). CDR3 loop: CASSWGQGRDEQYF. CDR3 sequence (DNA): TGTGCCAGCAGCTGGGGACAGGGGAGGGACGAGCAGTACTTC.

The CDR3: CASSTYRRGNEQFF. The CDR3, as DNA: TGTGCCAGCAGCACTTACAGGCGGGGCAATGAGCAGTTCTTC. V is TRBV14 and J is TRBJ2-1, with a tentative D call TRBD2 (6 bases). Germline CDR1 reads SGHDN; CDR2 reads FVKESK. V lost 5 bases, J lost 6 bases, and 14 bases lay in between. This CDR3 has 14 amino acids.

A few counts support this clone. The chain couples TRBV19 to TRBJ1-1; weak D call: TRBD1 (6 bases). Germline-derived CDR1 and CDR2 are LNHDA and SQIVND (reference sequence). There are 15 residues in the CDR3. Trimming left V 3 bases short and J 0 bases short, with 11 bases between. The CDR3 loop is CASSIGQSLNTEAFF. The CDR3 DNA follows: TGTGCCAGTAGTATCGGACAGTCCTTGAACACTGAAGCTTTCTTT.

This clone has a handful of counts. The chain has TRBV9 and TRBJ2-7; D call uncertain. This CDR3 has 13 residues. Trimming shortened V by 2 bases and J by 2 bases, and 8 bases separated the two germline ends. Looked up from germline, CDR1 is SGDLS and CDR2 is YYNGEE. The CDR3 loop is CASSVSDAYEQYF. CDR3 DNA sequence: TGTGCCAGCAGCGTTAGTGACGCCTACGAGCAGTACTTC. The full variable domain, completed using reference TRBV9 and TRBJ2-7, is DSGVTQTPKHLITATGQRVTLRCSPRSGDLSVYWYQQSLDQGLQFLIQYYNGEERAKGNILERFSAQQFPDLHSELNLSSLELGDSALYFCASSVSDAYEQYFGPGTRLTVT.

This chain joins TRBV19 and TRBJ1-1; tentative D call: TRBD1 (5 bases). This CDR3 is 13 amino acids long. From germline, CDR1 is LNHDA and CDR2 SQIVND (reference sequence). The V and J ends lost 2 bases and 5 bases respectively, with 9 bases between them. CDR3 in amino acids: CASSIQGYTEAFF. CDR3 DNA: TGTGCCAGTAGTATACAGGGATATACTGAAGCTTTCTTT.

V gene TRBV7-8 combines with J gene TRBJ2-7; 7 bases map to TRBD1. This CDR3 has 14 residues. Per germline, CDR1 SGHVS and CDR2 FQNEAQ. Germline trimming cut 1 base from V and 5 bases from J; bases unmatched to any gene: 5. DNA of the CDR3: TGTGCCAGCAGCTTAGGTTTAGGGGGCGACGAGCAGTACTTC. This translates into CASSLGLGGDEQYF.